This TCR beta chain was profiled in a study of CD8 T cells in Susac syndrome (dated by TCRdb to between 2017 and 2020). As for the study more broadly: Repertoire sequencing was used to test whether CD8+ T cell activation and differentiation in Susac syndrome was antigen driven. CD8+ T cell repertoire clonality was compared between 11 to 12 healthy donors, approximately 14 Susac syndrome patients and around 15 multiple sclerosis patients.

On the study overall, not on this receptor specifically: The study acknowledged that relatively few individuals were included in the TCR sequencing and HLA analysis.

RNA was extracted using the RNeasy kit, and roughly 0.45 to 1 microgram was reverse transcribed with random hexamers. TCR beta CDR3 regions were amplified with the immunoSEQ multiplex PCR assay covering 54 Vbeta and 13 Jbeta segments. To correct PCR amplification bias, a synthetic template baseline was used for both primer optimization and computational correction. The authors' pipeline ran thus. Reads were annotated to V, D and J genes per IMGT and analyzed with immunoSEQ Analyzer, keeping only productive sequences. To calculate clonality, Shannon entropy was normalized by log2 of the number of productive unique sequences and then subtracted from one. Public and private clones were assessed among the 100 most prevalent clones of each patient and control. Clones were defined as Susac-specific if absent from the healthy and MS cohorts, from around 1,100 published viral clones and from other ImmuneACCESS disease sequences. TCRdb itself trimmed the public reads at Q25 with fastp, ran MiXCR and retained productive beta chains. Each record represents a unique CDR3 protein, reported with the most common genes and DNA among its rows. The V and J calls shown here were made by TCRdb, not taken from the authors' results. For this sample the table gives 250,000 to 300,000 distinct CDR3 sequences, of which approximately 89% were detected only once. Clones ranked in the top ten supply around 0.2% of the sample.

A word on this clonotype: The specificity of this receptor is unknown. Base qualities are not provided; no much larger clone lies one nucleotide away.

Peripheral blood CD8+ and CD4+ T cells from healthy donors, Susac syndrome patients and multiple sclerosis patients were profiled by high-throughput TCR beta sequencing. Multiple sclerosis controls were treatment-naive patients with stable or active relapsing-remitting disease fulfilling revised McDonald criteria. CD8+ TEMRA cells were enriched by FACS, while bulk CD8+ and CD4+ T cells were purified by magnetic negative isolation. Blood was drawn into EDTA tubes, processed within 24 hours, and PBMCs were isolated by density gradient centrifugation. PBMCs destined for TCR sequencing were cryopreserved in liquid nitrogen and later thawed in a 37 °C water bath. A purity of at least 90% was achieved for sorted or isolated CD4+, CD8+ and CD8+ TEMRA cells. The germline V gene yields SGHTA for CDR1 and FQGNSA for CDR2. Germline trimming amounts to 6 bases on V and 4 bases on J, with 6 as the count of junction bases outside the gene matches. Reading from cysteine to phenylalanine, the CDR3 counts 15 amino acids. Just CDR3 DNA is preserved here, 45 bases in frame from base 1.

The clonotype was recovered from a human donor with multiple sclerosis. In this chain, TRBV7-2 is recombined with TRBJ2-2, with 9 middle bases fitting TRBD2. Sequencing input: CD8+ T cells from PBMCs. The CDR3 in this case is CASSNSGLATGELFF. The DNA sequence is given as TGTGCCAGCAGTAACTCGGGACTAGCCACCGGGGAGCTGTTTTTT.